What follows are 12 T cell receptor beta chains derived from one specimen sequenced in a study of blood T cell repertoires in COVID-19. Only in-frame clones appear in the TCRdb table, and some are missing; sequencing was by immunoSEQ multiplex PCR. The sample carries roughly 350,000 clones, about 88% recorded once. The sample was peripheral blood. All receptors derive from a woman between 70 and 85 years old with COVID-19, enrolled during active disease.

J is TRBJ2-1 and V is TRBV9; 7 bases agree with TRBD2. This CDR3 is 15 amino acids long. The germline V gene has CDR1 SGDLS and CDR2 YYNGEE. V lost 0 bases to trimming and J lost 7 bases; unmatched junction nucleotides: 7. This CDR3 reads CASSVEETSMNEQFF. The CDR3 DNA reads TGTGCCAGCAGCGTAGAGGAGACTAGCATGAATGAGCAGTTCTTC. Complete variable domain (other parts from reference TRBV9 and TRBJ2-1): DSGVTQTPKHLITATGQRVTLRCSPRSGDLSVYWYQQSLDQGLQFLIQYYNGEERAKGNILERFSAQQFPDLHSELNLSSLELGDSALYFCASSVEETSMNEQFFGPGTRLTVL.

V and J are TRBV21-1 and TRBJ2-2; the tabulated D call, TRBD1, remains unverified against the DNA. TRBV21-1 is designated a pseudogene. There are 21 residues in the CDR3. For the CDR3, the DNA is TGTGCCAGCAGCACCGTACTCCGTTGGTGTTGCAGGGGAAGCCGTCCCGGGGAGCTGTTTTTT. Amino acids: CASSTVLRWCCRGSRPGELFF.

This clone has just a few counts. The chain carries TRBV6-5 and TRBJ1-2, with D perhaps TRBD1 (6 bases). Germline values: CDR1 MNHEY, CDR2 SVGAGI. Trimming cost V 5 bases and J 8 bases, with 18 bases left between them. This CDR3 is built from 14 residues. The CDR3 DNA reads as TGTGCCAGCAGTAAATGGGGGCGCTTTGAGGGCTACACCTTC. This translates into CASSKWGRFEGYTF.

This clone showed up just once. This rearrangement joins TRBV6-5 to TRBJ1-5; the D gene is possibly TRBD1 (5 bases). Germline CDR1 is MNHEY and CDR2 is SVGAGI. Between the trimmed V and J ends, which lost 6 bases and 4 bases, there was a span of 10 bases. The CDR3 runs 13 residues. The CDR3 spells CASSQGANQPQHF. Written as DNA, the CDR3 is TGTGCCAGCAGCCAGGGTGCTAATCAGCCCCAGCATTTT.

This clone was detected only a few times. This chain uses TRBV6-5 with TRBJ2-1, with 8 bases fitting TRBD2. The CDR3 spans 15 residues. The V gene end was trimmed by 10 bases and the J gene end by 7 bases; junction bases not matched to a gene: 15. Germline-derived CDR1 and CDR2 are MNHEY and SVGAGI. The CDR3 is CATKPPGGRGNEQFF. CDR3 DNA: TGTGCCACTAAGCCACCGGGGGGGCGTGGAAATGAGCAGTTCTTC.

The chain combines TRBV20-1 with TRBJ2-1; D call uncertain. Germline lookup yields CDR1 DFQATT and CDR2 SNEGSKA (reference sequence). This CDR3 has 11 amino acids. V dropped 5 bases and J dropped 2 bases, with 4 bases sitting between them. The CDR3 loop is CSAPTYNEQFF. The CDR3 DNA follows: TGCAGTGCTCCAACCTACAATGAGCAGTTCTTC.

The chain links TRBV30 to TRBJ2-3, with 7 bases aligning to TRBD1. V lost 4 bases to trimming and J lost 6 bases; unmatched junction nucleotides: 10. Germline V gene sequence: CDR1 GTSNPN, CDR2 SVGIG (reference sequence). The CDR3 runs to 14 residues. CDR3 in DNA: TGTGCCTGGACTTGGGACAGCCACGTCGATACGCAGTATTTT. Amino acid sequence: CAWTWDSHVDTQYF.

The chain is built from TRBV2 and TRBJ1-6, with 7 bases identical to TRBD1. Per germline, CDR1 SNHLY and CDR2 FYNNEI. The CDR3 has 13 residues. After removal of 10 bases from V and 7 bases from J, the junction contained 7 bases not matched to a gene. The CDR3 reads CANLWDRNSPLHF. CDR3 sequence (DNA): TGTGCCAATTTATGGGACAGAAATTCACCCCTCCACTTT.

This chain connects TRBV5-1 to TRBJ2-3, with 15 bases fitting TRBD2. With V trimmed by 3 bases and J by 0 bases, 5 bases remained unmatched. Germline loops: CDR1 SGHRS, CDR2 YFSETQ. The length of the CDR3 is 18 residues. The CDR3 sequence is CASSSGLAGGISTDTQYF. The CDR3 bases are TGCGCCAGCAGCTCGGGACTAGCGGGGGGCATTAGCACAGATACGCAGTATTTT.

The chain has TRBV4-3 and TRBJ2-1; no firm D call. The CDR3 loop spans 12 amino acids. Trimming took 0 bases from V and 8 from J, leaving 5 bases between them. Germline assignment: CDR1 LGHNA and CDR2 YSLEER. CDR3 DNA sequence: TGCGCCAGCAGCCAAGATCTAGATGAGCAGTTCTTC. Translation: CASSQDLDEQFF.

The chain uses TRBV9 and TRBJ2-1, with 8 nucleotides matching TRBD2. V was clipped by 0 bases and J by 9 bases; unmatched bases: 8. Germline V gives CDR1 SGDLS, CDR2 YYNGEE. CDR3 length: 15 residues. CDR3 loop: CASSVDSGGPFEQFF. The CDR3 DNA is TGTGCCAGCAGCGTAGATTCGGGGGGGCCGTTTGAGCAGTTCTTC.

Of note for this clone: Additional DNA sequences in this sample encode the identical CDR3. The chain is built from TRBV27 and TRBJ2-7; tentative D call: TRBD2 (5 bases). Trimming removed 2 bases at V and 0 bases at J, with 5 bases between. CDR3 length equals 13 residues. Looked up from germline, CDR1 is MNHEY and CDR2 is SMNVEV (reference sequence). The DNA for the CDR3 is TGTGCCAGCAGTTTAGCGGGCTCCTACGAGCAGTACTTC. It yields the protein CASSLAGSYEQYF.